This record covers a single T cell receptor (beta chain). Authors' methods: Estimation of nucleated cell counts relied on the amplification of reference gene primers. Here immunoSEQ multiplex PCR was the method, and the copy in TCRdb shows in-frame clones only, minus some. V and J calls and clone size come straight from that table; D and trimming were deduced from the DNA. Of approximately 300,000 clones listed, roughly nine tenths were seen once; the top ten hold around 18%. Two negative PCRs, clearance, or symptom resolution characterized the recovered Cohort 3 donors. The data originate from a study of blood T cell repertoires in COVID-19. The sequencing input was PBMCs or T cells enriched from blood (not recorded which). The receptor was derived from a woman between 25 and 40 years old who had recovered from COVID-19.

CDR3 residues: CASSPNSDTGELFF. CDR3 nucleotides: TGTGCCAGCTCACCAAACTCGGACACCGGGGAGCTGTTTTTT. The rearrangement uses TRBV18 and TRBJ2-2, with D hard to call. The V gene lost 2 bases and the J gene lost 3 bases, with 7 bases spanning the gap. This CDR3 comprises 14 residues. The germline CDR1 and CDR2 sequences are KGHSH and LQKENI.